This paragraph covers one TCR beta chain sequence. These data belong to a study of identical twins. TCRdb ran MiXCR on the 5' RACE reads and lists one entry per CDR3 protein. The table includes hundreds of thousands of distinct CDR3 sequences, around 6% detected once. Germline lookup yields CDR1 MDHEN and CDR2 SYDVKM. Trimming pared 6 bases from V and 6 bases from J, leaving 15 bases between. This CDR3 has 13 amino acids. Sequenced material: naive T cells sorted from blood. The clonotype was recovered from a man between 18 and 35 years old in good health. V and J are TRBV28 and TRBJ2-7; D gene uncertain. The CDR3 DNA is TGTGCCAGCAGCCCCCCTGGAAGGGCCGAGCAGTACGTC. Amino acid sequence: CASSPPGRAEQYV.